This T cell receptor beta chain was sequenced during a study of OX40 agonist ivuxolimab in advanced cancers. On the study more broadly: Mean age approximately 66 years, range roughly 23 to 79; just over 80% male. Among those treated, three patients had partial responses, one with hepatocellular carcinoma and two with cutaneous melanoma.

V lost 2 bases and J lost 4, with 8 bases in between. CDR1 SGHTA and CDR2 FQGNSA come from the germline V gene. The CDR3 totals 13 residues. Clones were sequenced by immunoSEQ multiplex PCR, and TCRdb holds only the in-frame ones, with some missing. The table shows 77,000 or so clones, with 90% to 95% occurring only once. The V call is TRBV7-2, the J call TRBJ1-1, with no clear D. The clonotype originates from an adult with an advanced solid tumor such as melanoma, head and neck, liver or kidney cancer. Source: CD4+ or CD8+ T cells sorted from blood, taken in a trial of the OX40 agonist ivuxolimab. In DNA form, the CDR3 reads TGTGCCAGCAGCTTACGGCAGAGCACTGAAGCTTTCTTT. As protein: CASSLRQSTEAFF.